This T cell receptor (beta chain) was documented in a study of T cell changes during pregnancy in multiple sclerosis. Trimming shortened V by 0 bases and J by 0 bases, and 6 bases separated the two germline ends. From germline, CDR1 is SGHTA and CDR2 FQGNSA. The CDR3 length is 15 residues. Generated by immunoSEQ multiplex PCR, the TCRdb table keeps only in-frame clones and is missing some. This sample has some 23,000 clones, with 80% to 90% found just once. The rearrangement uses TRBV7-2 and TRBJ1-5; D might be TRBD1 (5 bases). The sample consisted of CD4+ T cells from peripheral blood mononuclear cells, taken in the first trimester of pregnancy. This TCR derives from a female donor in good health, enrolled as a control in a pregnancy study. The CDR3 nucleotides are TGTGCCAGCAGCTTAGCCGGGGGTAGCAATCAGCCCCAGCATTTT. It codes for CASSLAGGSNQPQHF.